This passage covers 4 T cell receptor beta chains from one sample sequenced in a study of cytomegalovirus exposure and HLA in healthy donors. TCRdb's table, derived via immunoSEQ multiplex PCR, lists solely in-frame clones and lacks some. The data hold roughly 250,000 clones, with around 87% observed a single time. Sample: PBMCs. Receptor source: a woman in her twenties or thirties in good health and CMV-seropositive.

The chain carries TRBV10-3 and TRBJ2-3, with TRBD1 matching over 7 bases. V lost 2 bases, J lost 5 bases, and 7 bases stayed unmatched. The CDR3 covers 15 residues. The V gene's germline CDR1 is ENHRY and CDR2 SYGVKD. CDR3 sequence (DNA): TGTGCCATCAGTGAGACAGGGGAGCGGAGAGATACGCAGTATTTT. It specifies CAISETGERRDTQYF.

This chain connects TRBV7-9 to TRBJ1-1; possibly TRBD1 for D (6 bases). Germline V gene lookup returns CDR1 SEHNR and CDR2 FQNEAQ (reference sequence). The CDR3 is made up of 14 amino acids. The V end lost 5 bases, the J end lost 0 bases, and 10 bases lay between the germline ends. Written as DNA, the CDR3 is TGTGCCAGCAGCACAGGGACCATGAACACTGAAGCTTTCTTT. Protein sequence: CASSTGTMNTEAFF.

In nucleotides, the CDR3 is TGTGCCAGCAGTTTAAGGGGGCCCTTCAATGAGCAGTTCTTC. This translates into CASSLRGPFNEQFF. The chain uses TRBV27 and TRBJ2-1, with 7 positions matching TRBD1. This CDR3 is 14 amino acids long. Per germline, CDR1 MNHEY and CDR2 SMNVEV (reference sequence). The V segment lost 2 bases and the J segment 6 bases; nucleotides outside the gene matches: 4.

The chain uses TRBV27 and TRBJ1-2; D gene uncertain. Deletions cut 2 bases from V and 3 bases from J, with 10 bases between. The CDR3 is 14 amino acids. From germline, CDR1 is MNHEY and CDR2 SMNVEV (reference sequence). Here the CDR3 DNA reads TGTGCCAGCAGTTTACTCCGGGATCACTATGGCTACACCTTC. It translates to CASSLLRDHYGYTF.